Presented here are 17 T cell receptor beta chains from one specimen sequenced in a study of CD8 T cells in ankylosing spondylitis. Each CDR3 protein gets one entry after TCRdb re-called the 5' RACE reads with MiXCR. Among around 130,000 distinct CDR3 sequences listed, 17% were seen once. These receptors have no identified antigens. Notes on the study in general: It appeared that ankylosing spondylitis blood was characterized by a TCR beta motif of roughly 8 highly homologous variants.

Sequencing was done on a sample of blood, either unsorted or a sorted T cell fraction (not recorded which). The source of these receptors is a male donor with ankylosing spondylitis.

This clonotype has more than one count but fewer than ten. The rearrangement uses TRBV7-3 and TRBJ2-3; 9 bases align to TRBD2. The length of the CDR3 is 14 residues. Unmatched junction bases numbered 0, after V lost 4 bases and J lost 1 base. Germline CDR1 reads SGHTA; CDR2 reads FQGTGA. In DNA form, the CDR3 reads TGTGCCAGCAGCTCTAGCGGGGGCACAGATACGCAGTATTTT. As protein: CASSSSGGTDTQYF.

The chain uses TRBV12-5 and TRBJ2-3, with a weak D call TRBD2 (6 bases). The CDR3 has 18 amino acids. Germline CDR1 and CDR2: LGHNT and FRNRAP. Deletions cut 7 bases from V and 2 bases from J, with 25 bases between. The CDR3 DNA reads as TGTGCTAGTGCCCCCTCGGAGGGAACGGGATGGGACACAGATACGCAGTATTTT. It specifies CASAPSEGTGWDTDTQYF.

V is TRBV11-1 and J is TRBJ2-1, with TRBD2 identical over 12 bases. CDR3 size: 20 residues. The germline V gene encodes CDR1 SGHAT and CDR2 FQDESV (reference sequence). V lost 5 bases to trimming and J lost 7 bases; unmatched junction nucleotides: 21. The CDR3 protein is CASSHSLAGGSGVLLNEQFF. As DNA, the CDR3 is TGTGCCAGCAGCCATTCCCTAGCGGGAGGGTCCGGGGTCTTGTTGAATGAGCAGTTCTTC.

V is TRBV27 and J is TRBJ2-1; 9 nucleotides line up with TRBD2. The ends lost 7 bases at V and 2 bases at J; junction bases unmatched: 3. The CDR3 runs 14 residues. Germline V gives CDR1 MNHEY, CDR2 SMNVEV (reference sequence). The CDR3 nucleotides are TGTGCCAGCACCTTAGCGGGAGCCTACAATGAGCAGTTCTTC. Protein: CASTLAGAYNEQFF.

This clonotype was counted only a few times. The chain employs TRBV20-1 and TRBJ2-7; TRBD2 agrees at 9 bases. With V trimmed by 5 bases and J by 3 bases, 5 bases remained unmatched. The CDR3 is 13 amino acids. From germline, CDR1 is DFQATT and CDR2 SNEGSKA (reference sequence). CDR3 DNA sequence: TGCAGTGCTGCCCGGCGGGGGGGCTACGAGCAGTACTTC. Translated: CSAARRGGYEQYF.

The chain carries TRBV20-1 and TRBJ2-1; tentatively, D is TRBD2 (6 bases). Germline lookup yields CDR1 DFQATT and CDR2 SNEGSKA (reference sequence). The CDR3 loop spans 14 amino acids. Trimming took 5 bases from V and 4 from J, leaving 15 bases between them. The CDR3 region is CSAPSSREYNEQFF. In nucleotides, the CDR3 is TGCAGTGCTCCATCCTCCCGGGAGTACAATGAGCAGTTCTTC.

The chain recombines TRBV6-5 with TRBJ2-7; D is unclear. The CDR3 runs 13 residues. Deletions cut 0 bases from V and 7 bases from J, with 10 bases between. CDR1 is MNHEY, CDR2 SVGAGI, per germline. Here the CDR3 DNA reads TGTGCCAGCAGTTACTCCCCAAGGGCTGAGCAGTACTTC. Translating it yields CASSYSPRAEQYF.

Ten or more counts support this clonotype. This rearrangement joins TRBV27 to TRBJ2-7; D might be TRBD1 or TRBD2, each matching 5 bases. There are 13 residues in the CDR3. In germline, CDR1 is MNHEY, CDR2 SMNVEV (reference sequence). V was cut by 4 bases and J by 2 bases, with 9 bases left in between. CDR3 sequence reads: CASSWGRAYEQYF. The CDR3, as DNA: TGTGCCAGCAGTTGGGGACGGGCCTACGAGCAGTACTTC.

This clonotype was observed a handful of times. The chain's CDR3 is CASSLGPDRQPQHF. Written as DNA, the CDR3 is TGTGCCAGCAGTTTAGGGCCGGACCGGCAGCCCCAGCATTTT. The rearrangement links TRBV28 to TRBJ1-5; no reliable D call. The V end lost 2 bases, the J end lost 7 bases, and 12 bases lay between the germline ends. The CDR3 has 14 residues. Germline lookup yields CDR1 MDHEN and CDR2 SYDVKM.

This clonotype came up a few times. The genes are TRBV24-1 and TRBJ2-5; tentatively, D is TRBD1 (6 bases). The CDR3 runs to 13 residues. The germline V and J ends were trimmed by 4 bases and 4 bases, with 9 bases remaining between them. Germline V CDR1 and CDR2: KGHDR, SFDVKD. CDR3 in DNA: TGTGCCACCAGTGAACGGGACACAGAGACCCAGTACTTC. This encodes CATSERDTETQYF.

This clonotype was recorded a few times. This chain uses TRBV9 with TRBJ1-5, with D possibly being TRBD1 (5 bases). Trimming took 2 bases from V and 1 from J, leaving 7 bases between them. The CDR3 has 14 residues. Germline V gene sequence: CDR1 SGDLS, CDR2 YYNGEE. The CDR3 DNA reads as TGTGCCAGCAGCGTGACAGAGAGCAATCAGCCCCAGCATTTT. Protein: CASSVTESNQPQHF.

This clonotype was found a few times. V is TRBV5-5 and J is TRBJ2-7; TRBD1 is a possible D gene (6 bases). The CDR3 covers 14 residues. Trimming stripped 3 bases from V and 1 base from J, with 11 bases between. Germline lookup yields CDR1 SGHKS and CDR2 YYEKEE (reference sequence). The CDR3 sequence: CASSYTGSSYEQYF. Here the CDR3 DNA reads TGTGCCAGCAGCTATACAGGGAGTTCCTACGAGCAGTACTTC.

The chain joins TRBV7-9 to TRBJ1-4; D uncertain. Trimming removed 7 bases at V and 11 bases at J, with 14 bases between. The CDR3 extends over 12 amino acids. Germline V CDR1 and CDR2: SEHNR, FQNEAQ (reference sequence). The CDR3 is CASTQDWEKLFF. The CDR3 region has the DNA TGTGCCAGCACCCAGGATTGGGAGAAACTGTTTTTT.

This chain joins TRBV6-5 and TRBJ2-5, with 7 bases lining up with TRBD1. The J segment lost 3 bases and the V segment lost 2 bases, leaving 3 bases of the junction unmatched. Germline values: CDR1 MNHEY, CDR2 SVGAGI. The CDR3 sequence is 14 residues long. This chain's CDR3 is CASSYGTAEETQYF. The CDR3 nucleotides read TGTGCCAGCAGTTACGGGACAGCTGAAGAGACCCAGTACTTC.

V usage is TRBV12-3 or TRBV12-4 and J usage is TRBJ1-1; the D is unclear. The CDR3 runs 13 residues. V lost 6 bases, J lost 1 base, and 9 bases lay in between. The CDR3 DNA is TGTGCCAGCAGATTGACGGGGAACACTGAAGCTTTCTTT. It encodes CASRLTGNTEAFF.

V usage is TRBV2 and J usage is TRBJ2-5, with D possibly being TRBD2 (6 bases). Germline loops: CDR1 SNHLY, CDR2 FYNNEI. CDR3 length equals 13 residues. The ends were cut back, 8 bases at V and 5 bases at J, with 15 bases in the middle. CDR3 sequence: CASLTPGVETQYF. In DNA, the CDR3 is TGTGCCAGCCTCACCCCGGGAGTTGAGACCCAGTACTTC.

This clonotype was counted many times. The chain carries TRBV4-1 and TRBJ1-5; no reliable D call. This CDR3 has 16 residues. Per germline, CDR1 MGHRA and CDR2 YSYEKL. The V end lost 1 base, the J end lost 0 bases, and 10 bases lay between the germline ends. The CDR3 coding sequence is TGCGCCAGCAGCCAAGCGGGCCAGGATAGCAATCAGCCCCAGCATTTT. Protein sequence: CASSQAGQDSNQPQHF.